Sequencing of this TCR beta chain was carried out in a study of monozygotic twins with inflammatory bowel disease. No DNA is given; TCRdb re-called the 5' RACE reads and lists each CDR3 protein once. The repertoire table contains a few hundred thousand distinct CDR3 sequences. CDR1 and CDR2 from the germline V gene are SEHNR and FQNEAQ (reference sequence). The CDR3 extends over 16 amino acids. Input material: blood. The sequence came from a human donor with ulcerative colitis or Crohn's disease, or a healthy co-twin of an affected twin (not recorded which). The chain links TRBV7-9 to TRBJ2-1; TCRdb lists TRBD1, though no DNA is available to test this call. The CDR3 is CASYPAPDRRHNEQFF.